This T cell receptor (beta chain) was sequenced during a study of blood T cell repertoires in COVID-19. Study-wide context: T cells, B-cell-depleted T cells, or PBMCs provided the cDNA or gDNA that served as material.

Assay: immunoSEQ multiplex PCR; the TCRdb copy retains only in-frame clones and omits some. Of around 170,000 clones listed, roughly four fifths were seen once; the top ten hold around 8%. The source of this sequence is a woman in her 70s with COVID-19, enrolled during active disease. The sample consisted of peripheral blood.

CDR3 bases: TGTGCCAGCGCTGGGGGCAGGGGGATCACTGAAGCTTTCTTT. The encoded protein is CASAGGRGITEAFF. The rearrangement links TRBV28 to TRBJ1-1, with 7 bases lining up with TRBD1. Germline values: CDR1 MDHEN, CDR2 SYDVKM. CDR3 length: 14 residues. V gave up 8 bases and J gave up 4 bases; unmatched junction bases: 10. Drawing the rest from reference TRBV28 and TRBJ1-1, the complete variable domain is DVKVTQSSRYLVKRTGEKVFLECVQDMDHENMFWYRQDPGLGLRLIYFSYDVKMKEKGDIPEGYSVSREKKERFSLILESASTNQTSMYLCASAGGRGITEAFFGQGTRLTVV.